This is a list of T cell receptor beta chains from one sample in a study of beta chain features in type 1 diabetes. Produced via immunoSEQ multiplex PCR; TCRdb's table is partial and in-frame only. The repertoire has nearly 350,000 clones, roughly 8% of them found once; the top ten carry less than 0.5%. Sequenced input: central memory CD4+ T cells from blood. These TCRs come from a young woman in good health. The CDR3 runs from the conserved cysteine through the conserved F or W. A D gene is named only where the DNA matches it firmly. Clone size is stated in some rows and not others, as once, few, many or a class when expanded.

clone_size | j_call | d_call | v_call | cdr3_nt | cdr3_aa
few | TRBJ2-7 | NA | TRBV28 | TGTGCCAGCAGTTTGCCGCCCTACGAGCAGTACTTC | CASSLPPYEQYF
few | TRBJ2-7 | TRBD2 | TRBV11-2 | TGTGCCAGCAGCCCACAGCGGGAACTCGAGCAGTACTTC | CASSPQRELEQYF
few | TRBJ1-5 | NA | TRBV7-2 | TGTGCCAGCAGCTTGGACGATTATCAGCCCCAGCATTTT | CASSLDDYQPQHF
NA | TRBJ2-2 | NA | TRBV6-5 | TGTGCCAGCAGTTCGGAGGGGGCCAGGGGCGGGGAGCTGTTTTTT | CASSSEGARGGELFF
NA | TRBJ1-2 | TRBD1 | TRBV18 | TGTGCCAGCTCACCAGGACAGGGCTATGGCTACACCTTC | CASSPGQGYGYTF
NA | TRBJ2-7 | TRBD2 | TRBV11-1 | TGTGCCAGCAGCCATTACACTAGCGGGCTCTCCTACGAGCAGTACTTC | CASSHYTSGLSYEQYF
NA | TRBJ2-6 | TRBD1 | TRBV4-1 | TGCGCCAGCAGCCACGTAGGGACAGCTGGGGCCAACGTCCTGACTTTC | CASSHVGTAGANVLTF
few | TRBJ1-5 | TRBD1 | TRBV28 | TGTGCCAGCAGTCTCCTAAGGACAGGGGGGGATCAGCCCCAGCATTTT | CASSLLRTGGDQPQHF
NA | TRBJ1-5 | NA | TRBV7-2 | TGTGCCAGCAGCTTGAATTTTAATCAGCCCCAGCATTTT | CASSLNFNQPQHF
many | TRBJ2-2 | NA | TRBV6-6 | TGTGCCAGCAGTTACTCGTGGGAAACCGGGGAGCTGTTTTTT | CASSYSWETGELFF
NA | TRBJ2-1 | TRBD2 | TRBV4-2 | TGTGCCAGCAGCCCCACGACTAGCGGGAGGGCCAGAAATGAGCAGTTCTTC | CASSPTTSGRARNEQFF
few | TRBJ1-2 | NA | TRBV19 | TGTGCCAGTAGTATTATTGGAGGGGACGATGGCTACACCTTC | CASSIIGGDDGYTF
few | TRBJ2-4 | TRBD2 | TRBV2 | TGTGCCAGCTCGGGGGAGGGGAACATTCAGTACTTC | CASSGEGNIQYF
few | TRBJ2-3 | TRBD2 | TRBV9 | TGTGCCAGCAGCGTAGTGAGCGGGGGAGCAGATACGCAGTATTTT | CASSVVSGGADTQYF
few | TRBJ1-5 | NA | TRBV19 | TGTGCCAGTAGAGGACAGAACAATCAGCCCCAGCATTTT | CASRGQNNQPQHF